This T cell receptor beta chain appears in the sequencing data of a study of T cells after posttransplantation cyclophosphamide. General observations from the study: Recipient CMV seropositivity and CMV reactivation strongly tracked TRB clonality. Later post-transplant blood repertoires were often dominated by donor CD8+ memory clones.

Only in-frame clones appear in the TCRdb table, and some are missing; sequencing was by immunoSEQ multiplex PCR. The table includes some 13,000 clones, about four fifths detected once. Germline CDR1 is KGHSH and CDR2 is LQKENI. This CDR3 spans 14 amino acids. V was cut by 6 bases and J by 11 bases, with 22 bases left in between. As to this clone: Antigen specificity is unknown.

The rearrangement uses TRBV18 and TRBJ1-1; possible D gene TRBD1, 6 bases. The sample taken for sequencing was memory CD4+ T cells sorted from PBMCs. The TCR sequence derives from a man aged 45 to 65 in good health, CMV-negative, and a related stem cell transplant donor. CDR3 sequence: CASSPSRDKGDAFF. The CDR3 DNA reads TGTGCCAGCTCCCCTTCGAGGGACAAGGGGGACGCTTTCTTT.